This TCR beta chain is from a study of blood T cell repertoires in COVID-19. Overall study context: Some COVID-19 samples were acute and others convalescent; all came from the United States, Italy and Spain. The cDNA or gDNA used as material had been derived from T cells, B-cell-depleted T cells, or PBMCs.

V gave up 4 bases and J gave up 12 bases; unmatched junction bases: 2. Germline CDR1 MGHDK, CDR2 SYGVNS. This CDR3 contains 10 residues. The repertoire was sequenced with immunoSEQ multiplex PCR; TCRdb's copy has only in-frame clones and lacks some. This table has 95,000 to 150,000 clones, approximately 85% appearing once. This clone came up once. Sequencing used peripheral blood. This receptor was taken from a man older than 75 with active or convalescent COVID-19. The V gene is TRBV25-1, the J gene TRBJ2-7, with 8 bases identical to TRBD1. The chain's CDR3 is CASSGTGLYF. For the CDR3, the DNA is TGTGCCAGCAGTGGGACAGGGCTGTACTTC.